Included here is one T cell receptor beta chain sequence, with context. After removal of 0 bases from V and 6 bases from J, the junction contained 7 bases not matched to a gene. Germline lookup yields CDR1 SGHNT and CDR2 YYREEE (reference sequence). The CDR3 spans 16 residues. The data derive from a study of long-term antiretroviral therapy in people with HIV. Investigators performed immunoSEQ version v3.0 at survey level. Sequencing used immunoSEQ multiplex PCR; TCRdb keeps in-frame clones, though not all of them. The top ten hold approximately 8.5% of the sample, which has tens of thousands of clones, 78% seen once. Before they underwent DNA extraction, samples held about 1-10 million cryopreserved PBMC.

This chain uses TRBV5-4 with TRBJ2-1, with 9 bases identical to TRBD2. This receptor was obtained from a young man with HIV. The sequencing used unsorted PBMCs, collected 1.5 years before starting antiretroviral therapy. The CDR3 loop is CASSLAGGGGANEQFF. The CDR3, as DNA: TGTGCCAGCAGCTTGGCCGGCGGCGGGGGGGCCAATGAGCAGTTCTTC.